Following are 14 T cell receptor beta chains from one sample sequenced in a study of blood T cells in healthy people across ages. Primers used in a second PCR of about 7 to 12 cycles were a sample-barcoded 5' primer and a J-beta primer mix. Using its own MiXCR run on the 5' RACE reads, TCRdb lists one record per CDR3 protein. The sample lists 950,000 to 1,200,000 distinct CDR3 sequences; under 40% were seen once. Sequencing was performed on blood. The receptors shown here come from a man aged 18 to 29 in good health.

The chain couples TRBV15 to TRBJ1-5; no clear D gene. This CDR3 contains 13 residues. V was trimmed by 1 base and J by 7 bases, leaving 8 bases between them. Germline loops: CDR1 LNHNV, CDR2 YYDKDF (reference sequence). This chain's CDR3 is CATSRVLYQPQHF. In DNA, the CDR3 is TGTGCCACCAGCAGAGTACTTTACCAGCCCCAGCATTTT.

This clonotype has more than one count but fewer than ten. The chain links TRBV2 to TRBJ2-7; possible D gene TRBD2, 6 bases. The CDR3 covers 13 residues. Germline values: CDR1 SNHLY, CDR2 FYNNEI. V lost 7 bases and J 3 bases, leaving 13 bases between the germline ends. This CDR3 reads CASTTNGGYEQYF. The CDR3 coding sequence is TGTGCCAGCACCACGAACGGGGGCTACGAGCAGTACTTC.

Concerning this clonotype: One junction end does not reproduce the germline sequence, and a read error may be involved. This chain uses TRBV18 with TRBJ2-1; D unclear. The CDR3 loop spans 13 amino acids. In germline, CDR1 is KGHSH, CDR2 LQKENI. The CDR3: CASAPRNYNEQFF. The CDR3 coding sequence is TGTGCCAGCGCACCTCGTAACTACAATGAGCAGTTCTTC. The full variable domain, its missing parts supplied by reference TRBV18 and TRBJ2-1, is NAGVMQNPRHLVRRRGQEARLRCSPMKGHSHVYWYRQLPEEGLKFMVYLQKENIIDESGMPKERFSAEFPKEGPSILRIQQVVRGDSAAYFCASAPRNYNEQFFGPGTRLTVL.

The V and J genes are TRBV4-1 and TRBJ2-5; 9 nucleotides align to TRBD2. With V trimmed by 4 bases and J by 11 bases, 11 bases remained unmatched. There are 14 residues in the CDR3. Germline V gives CDR1 MGHRA, CDR2 YSYEKL. The CDR3 sequence is CASSRTSDNNEQYF. The CDR3 region has the DNA TGCGCCAGCAGCCGGACTAGCGATAACAATGAGCAGTACTTC.

This sequence joins TRBV3-1 and TRBJ2-2, with D tentatively TRBD1 or TRBD2 (5 bases each). Germline V gives CDR1 LGHDT, CDR2 YNNKEL (reference sequence). This CDR3 comprises 17 residues. V was shortened by 1 base and J by 2 bases, with 14 bases between the two germline ends. In DNA, the CDR3 is TGTGCCAGCAGCCAAGTAGTGGGGACGGCAAACACCGGGGAGCTGTTTTTT. Translating it yields CASSQVVGTANTGELFF. Using reference TRBV3-1 and TRBJ2-2 for the parts outside the CDR3, the full variable domain is DTAVSQTPKYLVTQMGNDKSIKCEQNLGHDTMYWYKQDSKKFLKIMFSYNNKELIINETVPNRFSPKSPDKAHLNLHINSLELGDSAVYFCASSQVVGTANTGELFFGEGSRLTVL.

The rearrangement joins TRBV25-1 to TRBJ1-2, with TRBD1 matching 7 bases. This CDR3 has 14 residues. With 3 bases clipped from V and 4 bases from J, the junction kept 5 bases outside the gene matches. CDR1 is MGHDK, CDR2 SYGVNS, per germline. The CDR3: CASSDGQAGYGYTF. The CDR3 coding sequence is TGTGCCAGCAGTGACGGACAGGCGGGCTATGGCTACACCTTC.

This clonotype was recorded a few times. V gene TRBV10-3 combines with J gene TRBJ1-2; D unresolved. Trimming cost V 2 bases and J 1 base, with 8 bases left between them. This CDR3 is 14 amino acids long. Germline values: CDR1 ENHRY, CDR2 SYGVKD. CDR3 loop: CAISEAEVNYGYTF. DNA of the CDR3: TGTGCCATCAGTGAGGCAGAGGTTAACTATGGCTACACCTTC.

A word on this clonotype: A read error is the likely source, as a far larger clone sits one nucleotide away. The chain is built from TRBV27 and TRBJ2-3; D unresolved. The CDR3 spans 12 residues. CDR1 and CDR2 from the germline V gene are MNHEY and SMNVEV (reference sequence). The V gene lost 6 bases and the J gene lost 2 bases, with 6 bases spanning the gap. CDR3 nucleotides: TGTGCCAGCAGACCATACACAGATACGCAGTATTTT. As protein: CASRPYTDTQYF.

The V gene is TRBV3-1, the J gene TRBJ2-1; a possible D gene is TRBD1 (5 bases). The germline V and J ends were trimmed by 2 bases and 0 bases, with 11 bases remaining between them. Germline loops: CDR1 LGHDT, CDR2 YNNKEL (reference sequence). The CDR3 totals 16 residues. In DNA, the CDR3 is TGTGCCAGCAGCCAACACAGGACGGGCTCCTACAATGAGCAGTTCTTC. Protein: CASSQHRTGSYNEQFF.

In this sample, this clonotype turned up once. The chain has TRBV20-1 and TRBJ2-1; D possibly corresponds to TRBD2 (6 bases). The V and J ends lost 2 bases and 7 bases respectively, with 18 bases between them. The germline gives CDR1 DFQATT, CDR2 SNEGSKA (reference sequence). This CDR3 contains 15 residues. CDR3: CSARNEAGPNNEQFF. CDR3 bases: TGCAGTGCTAGAAATGAGGCGGGACCAAATAATGAGCAGTTCTTC.

The CDR3 bases are TGTGCCAGCAGCCAGTTCAACAGGAAGAACACTGAAGCTTTCTTT. Translation: CASSQFNRKNTEAFF. The chain has TRBV4-2 and TRBJ1-1, with a weak D call TRBD1 (5 bases). From germline, CDR1 is LGHNA and CDR2 YNFKEQ. The V and J ends lost 3 bases and 1 base respectively, with 12 bases between them. This CDR3 has 15 amino acids.

The chain joins TRBV2 to TRBJ2-1, with D tentatively TRBD1 or TRBD2 (6 bases each). The length of the CDR3 is 14 residues. The ends were cut back, 8 bases at V and 4 bases at J, with 15 bases in the middle. Germline CDR1 SNHLY, CDR2 FYNNEI. The CDR3 loop reads CASATGASYNEQFF. CDR3 sequence (DNA): TGTGCCAGCGCCACGGGGGCCTCATACAATGAGCAGTTCTTC.

The chain links TRBV12-3 or TRBV12-4 to TRBJ2-4; D not certain. The J call could be wrong; TRBJ2-7 is a better fit for the DNA end. There are 13 residues in the CDR3. CDR3 sequence (DNA): TGTGCCAGCAGTATAAAGGGAAGGCACGAGCAGTACTTC. Translation gives CASSIKGRHEQYF.

This clonotype showed up just a few times. This chain links TRBV16 with TRBJ1-1; the D is unclear. Germline-derived CDR1 and CDR2 are KGHSY and FQNENV. Trimming cost V 4 bases and J 1 base, with 10 bases left between them. This CDR3 is built from 14 residues. CDR3 in amino acids: CASSPAGENTEAFF. CDR3 nucleotides: TGTGCCAGCAGCCCGGCTGGTGAGAACACTGAAGCTTTCTTT.